The 17 T cell receptor beta chains reported below all come from one sample, sequenced in a study of T cell therapy after organ transplantation (dated 2019 in TCRdb). Library generation was performed with the immunoSEQ multiplex PCR assay. Held by TCRdb, this immuneACCESS table contains in-frame sequences only and omits some clones. Under half of the omission traces to an unresolved V gene where checked; the cause of the rest is unknown. The sample table records about 48,000 clones; about 95% of these occur just once. The ten biggest clones cover around 3% of the sample. No antigen is known for these receptors. This specimen's time point label, interpreted: before start of T cell therapy. The specimen comprised CD8+ T cells from blood, sampled before autologous CMV-specific T cell therapy. These receptors were taken from a human patient who had received a solid organ transplant and had CMV disease.

The chain links TRBV11-1 to TRBJ2-3; 8 bases align to TRBD1. The junction had 7 bases not matched to a gene; V was cut back by 1 base and J by 4 bases. The CDR3 runs 16 residues. Germline V lookup: CDR1 SGHAT, CDR2 FQDESV (reference sequence). The CDR3 is CASSLDPGGEADTQYF. The CDR3 bases are TGTGCCAGCAGCTTAGATCCAGGGGGCGAAGCAGATACGCAGTATTTT.

V usage is TRBV30 and J usage is TRBJ1-2, with a weak D call TRBD1 (6 bases). V shed 0 bases and J shed 3 bases, with 11 bases lying between them. The CDR3 is 14 amino acids. Looked up from germline, CDR1 is GTSNPN and CDR2 is SVGIG (reference sequence). The CDR3 DNA is TGTGCCTGGAGTGTAGGGGGGCATGACTATGGCTACACCTTC. Translating it yields CAWSVGGHDYGYTF.

The rearrangement uses TRBV27 and TRBJ2-7, with 7 bases identical to TRBD1. After removal of 2 bases from V and 2 bases from J, the junction contained 3 bases not matched to a gene. CDR1 and CDR2 (germline): MNHEY, SMNVEV (reference sequence). This CDR3 is built from 14 residues. Here the CDR3 reads CASSLGDSTYEQYF. The CDR3, as DNA: TGTGCCAGCAGTTTAGGGGACAGCACCTACGAGCAGTACTTC.

V gene TRBV13 combines with J gene TRBJ1-1; D unclear. V lost 10 bases and J lost 4, with 10 bases in between. The CDR3 loop spans 11 amino acids. The germline V gene encodes CDR1 PRHDT and CDR2 FYEKMQ (reference sequence). In DNA form, the CDR3 reads TGTGCCACCACTCAAAGCACTGAAGCTTTCTTT. This codes for CATTQSTEAFF.

There are a few counts of this clone. V and J are TRBV9 and TRBJ2-1; the D call may be TRBD1 or TRBD2 (5 bases each). The CDR3 is made up of 12 amino acids. Germline loops: CDR1 SGDLS, CDR2 YYNGEE. V dropped 4 bases and J dropped 6 bases, with 8 bases sitting between them. This CDR3 reads CASSRDGNEQFF. In DNA form, the CDR3 reads TGTGCCAGCAGCAGGGACGGCAATGAGCAGTTCTTC.

The J gene is TRBJ2-7, the V gene TRBV27, with 12 bases matching TRBD2. The trim removed 2 bases at V and 9 bases at J, leaving 14 bases unmatched. The CDR3 totals 17 residues. Germline V gene lookup returns CDR1 MNHEY and CDR2 SMNVEV (reference sequence). The CDR3 loop is CASSLPPTSGGPRLQYF. Here the CDR3 DNA reads TGTGCCAGCAGTTTACCCCCGACTAGCGGGGGTCCTCGGCTGCAGTACTTC.

The count of this clone is one. The chain recombines TRBV21-1 with TRBJ1-5; the D segment call TRBD1 is taken from the table without a DNA check. TRBV21-1 is labeled a pseudogene. The CDR3 totals 15 residues. CDR3 residues: CASKTTGWRNQPQHF. Written as DNA, the CDR3 is TGTGCCAGCAAAACCACAGGGTGGCGCAATCAGCCCCAGCATTTT.

The chain links TRBV6-5 to TRBJ2-7; the D gene is possibly TRBD2 (6 bases). Germline CDR1 is MNHEY and CDR2 is SVGAGI. V was trimmed by 6 bases and J by 6 bases, leaving 18 bases between them. The CDR3 has 14 amino acids. The CDR3 DNA reads TGTGCCAGCAGCTGGCGGGGTTCGGTGAGCGAGCAGTACTTC. Its protein is CASSWRGSVSEQYF.

The chain links TRBV5-6 to TRBJ2-1; a weak D match, TRBD1 (5 bases). This CDR3 has 13 amino acids. V was clipped by 0 bases and J by 9 bases, with 10 bases between them. CDR1 and CDR2 (germline): SGHDT, YYEEEE. This CDR3 is CASSLGRGVEQFF. CDR3 sequence (DNA): TGTGCCAGCAGCTTGGGTAGGGGTGTTGAGCAGTTCTTC.

The gene calls are TRBV5-1 and TRBJ2-7, with D unresolved. The V end was cut by 0 bases, the J end by 0 bases, with 13 bases between. This CDR3 is built from 16 residues. Germline CDR1 and CDR2: SGHRS and YFSETQ. The DNA for the CDR3 is TGCGCCAGCAGCTTGGCCGAAAACATTGGCTCCTACGAGCAGTACTTC. As protein: CASSLAENIGSYEQYF.

The V and J genes are TRBV20-1 and TRBJ2-2; D is ambiguous. CDR1 DFQATT and CDR2 SNEGSKA come from the germline V gene (reference sequence). With 0 bases removed from V and 7 bases from J, the gap between germline ends came to 3 bases. The CDR3 length is 11 residues. This CDR3 reads CSARDIGELFF. For the CDR3, the DNA is TGCAGTGCTAGAGATATCGGGGAGCTGTTTTTT.

The V call is TRBV6-5, the J call TRBJ2-7, with a weak D call TRBD2 (5 bases). Between the trimmed V and J ends, which lost 6 bases and 3 bases, there was a span of 15 bases. Germline-derived CDR1 and CDR2 are MNHEY and SVGAGI. CDR3 length equals 14 residues. CDR3 region: CASSLGSGNYEQYF. The CDR3 coding sequence is TGTGCCAGCAGCCTCGGATCGGGAAACTACGAGCAGTACTTC.

V and J are TRBV10-1 and TRBJ2-2; D remains unclear. V dropped 4 bases and J dropped 7 bases, with 13 bases sitting between them. Per the germline V gene, CDR1 is WNHNN and CDR2 is SYGVQD (reference sequence). The CDR3 consists of 14 residues. Here the CDR3 reads CASSAPDRYGELFF. The CDR3 nucleotides read TGCGCCAGCAGTGCACCTGACCGATACGGGGAGCTGTTTTTT.

The chain combines TRBV13 with TRBJ2-3, with 10 bases aligning to TRBD2. This CDR3 is built from 16 residues. Germline lookup yields CDR1 PRHDT and CDR2 FYEKMQ (reference sequence). V trimming: 5 bases; J trimming: 5 bases; junction bases outside the gene matches: 10. The CDR3 DNA sequence: TGTGCCAGCAGCCCCACCGGACTAGCGGTGGGAGATACGCAGTATTTT. Its protein product is CASSPTGLAVGDTQYF.

This chain connects TRBV4-1 to TRBJ2-7, with 8 bases identical to TRBD1. Per the germline V gene, CDR1 is MGHRA and CDR2 is YSYEKL. V gave up 4 bases and J gave up 6 bases; unmatched junction bases: 8. The CDR3 extends over 14 amino acids. CDR3 bases: TGCGCCAGCAGCCCAGGGACAGGAGTGGGCGAGCAGTACTTC. Translating gives CASSPGTGVGEQYF.

J is TRBJ2-7 and V is TRBV10-3; 12 nucleotides align to TRBD2. V shed 5 bases, J shed 2 bases, and the junction held 4 bases outside the gene matches. Looked up from germline, CDR1 is ENHRY and CDR2 is SYGVKD. This CDR3 region has 15 residues. The CDR3 region has the DNA TGTGCCATCAGTCGGACTAGCGGGACCGCCTACGAGCAGTACTTC. It is translated as CAISRTSGTAYEQYF.

The gene calls are TRBV27 and TRBJ1-2; maybe TRBD1 (6 bases). The CDR3 covers 13 residues. Trimming removed 5 bases from V and 6 bases from J, with 13 bases in between. Germline CDR1 is MNHEY and CDR2 is SMNVEV (reference sequence). The CDR3 spells CASSLRGSDGYTF. CDR3 DNA sequence: TGTGCCAGCAGTCTCAGGGGTTCAGATGGCTACACCTTC.